The 18 T cell receptor beta chains below all came from one sample that was sequenced in a study of Graves' ophthalmopathy and Graves' hyperthyroidism (dated by TCRdb to 2017 to 2018). Sequencing used an Illumina HiSeq 2000. For repertoire sequencing, the TCR beta CDR3 regions were amplified from RNA transcripts. A first-round RT-PCR used HTBI primers with the Qiagen OneStep RT-PCR kit, followed by a second-round multiplex PCR, size selection and purification. TCRdb reran the public reads through fastp at Q25 and MiXCR, keeping productive beta chains. Entries are consolidated by CDR3 protein sequence, retaining the most common genes and DNA. The sample contains about 380,000 distinct CDR3 sequences, about 16% of them found a single time. The top ten clonotypes cover approximately 7% of the sample. Sequencing was done on a sample of peripheral blood. The receptors were sampled from a woman aged 18 to 35 with stable Graves' hyperthyroidism. Donor details come from another sample of the same person, matched by shared clones.

Concerning this clonotype itself: The final CDR3 position lacks the conserved phenylalanine or tryptophan, pointing to a likely read error. In DNA, the CDR3 is TGTGCCAGCAGGTTCCTCCGGGACACCCCTAACTATGGCTACACCTAC. Translation gives CASRFLRDTPNYGYTY. The rearrangement uses TRBV5-6 and TRBJ1-2; tentative D call: TRBD1 (6 bases). Per the germline V gene, CDR1 is SGHDT and CDR2 is YYEEEE. V lost 5 bases, J lost 0 bases, and 17 bases lay in between. The CDR3 runs to 16 residues.

This clonotype was counted at least ten times. CDR3 protein: CASSYDPNQPQHF. The CDR3 region has the DNA TGTGCCAGCAGTTACGACCCAAATCAGCCCCAGCATTTT. The rearrangement uses TRBV6-2 or TRBV6-3 and TRBJ1-5; D uncertain. CDR1 is MNHEY and CDR2 is SVGEGT in the germline V gene. The V end was cut by 2 bases, the J end by 4 bases, with 6 bases between. This CDR3 comprises 13 residues.

A few counts support this clonotype. CDR3 protein: CASSYREWNTEAFF. The CDR3 bases are TGTGCCAGCAGTTACAGGGAGTGGAACACTGAAGCTTTCTTT. The J gene is TRBJ1-1, the V gene TRBV12-3 or TRBV12-4; D might be TRBD1 (6 bases). Trimming pared 4 bases from V and 1 base from J, leaving 10 bases between. The CDR3 spans 14 residues.

The chain links TRBV12-3 or TRBV12-4 to TRBJ1-5, with 11 bases matching TRBD1. V was clipped by 1 base and J by 1 base; unmatched bases: 3. The CDR3 extends over 17 amino acids. CDR3 in DNA: TGTGCCAGCAGTTTAGGGACAGGGGGCAGGAGCAATCAGCCCCAGCATTTT. Its protein product is CASSLGTGGRSNQPQHF.

This clonotype was counted between two and nine times. The chain recombines TRBV4-1 with TRBJ1-1; 9 nucleotides align to TRBD1. The V and J ends lost 1 base and 6 bases, in that order; junction bases with no gene match: 9. This CDR3 spans 16 amino acids. The germline gives CDR1 MGHRA, CDR2 YSYEKL. Here the CDR3 DNA reads TGCGCCAGCAGCCAAGTCGGCAGGGACAGGGATGCTGAAGCTTTCTTT. Translating it yields CASSQVGRDRDAEAFF.

V and J are TRBV12-3 or TRBV12-4 and TRBJ1-6, with a weak D call TRBD1 (5 bases). The CDR3 length is 15 residues. Trimming took 7 bases from V and 14 from J, leaving 24 bases between them. The CDR3 DNA reads TGTGCCAGCACCCTTCCCGGGACGGGCCGTGAGGCCCTCCACTTT. Amino acid sequence: CASTLPGTGREALHF.

Notes on this clonotype: The junction departs from the called germline gene at one end, perhaps through a read error. For the CDR3, the DNA is TGTGCCAGCAGTTTCACCATAACTGATGCTTTCTTT. Translated: CASSFTITDAFF. The rearrangement links TRBV6-2 or TRBV6-3 to TRBJ1-1; D not resolved. There are 12 residues in the CDR3. Looked up from germline, CDR1 is MNHEY and CDR2 is SVGEGT.

The table lists this clonotype with many counts. This rearrangement joins TRBV6-1 to TRBJ1-2; D is uncertain. Between the trimmed V and J ends, which lost 5 bases and 8 bases, there was a span of 9 bases. Germline CDR1 reads MNHNS; CDR2 reads SASEGT. The CDR3 has 11 amino acids. The CDR3 loop is CASSPSGGYTF. The CDR3 DNA is TGTGCCAGCAGTCCTTCGGGGGGCTACACCTTC.

This clonotype was counted ten times or more. Its ends do not fully match the called genes, so a read error is possible. This chain connects TRBV6-5 to TRBJ2-5; TRBD1 matches at 7 bases. This CDR3 contains 14 residues. CDR1 and CDR2 from the germline V gene are MNHEY and SVGAGI. CDR3 nucleotide sequence: TGTGCCGGCAGTTCCGGGACAGATCAAGAGACCCAGTACTTC. It translates to CAGSSGTDQETQYF.

In this sample, this clonotype turned up many times. This chain links TRBV19 with TRBJ1-6; D unclear. From germline, CDR1 is LNHDA and CDR2 SQIVND (reference sequence). Trimming removed 7 bases from V and 9 bases from J, with 13 bases in between. CDR3 length equals 13 residues. CDR3: CASTLGIGSPLHF. Here the CDR3 DNA reads TGTGCCAGTACACTGGGAATCGGTTCACCCCTCCACTTT.

This clonotype was seen many times. The V and J genes are TRBV11-2 and TRBJ1-1, with TRBD1 as a possible D gene (6 bases). Germline V lookup: CDR1 SGHAT, CDR2 FQNNGV. The length of the CDR3 is 15 residues. The V gene lost 0 bases and the J gene lost 5 bases, with 13 bases spanning the gap. The CDR3 nucleotides read TGTGCCAGCAGCTTAGACACGGGGGCCAGGACTGAAGCTTTCTTT. Its protein product is CASSLDTGARTEAFF.

At least ten counts were recorded for this clonotype. V gene TRBV12-3 or TRBV12-4 combines with J gene TRBJ1-2; D ambiguous. CDR3 length equals 11 residues. V was shortened by 6 bases and J by 3 bases, with 5 bases between the two germline ends. CDR3 amino acids: CASRAYYGYTF. In DNA, the CDR3 is TGTGCCAGCAGGGCCTACTATGGCTACACCTTC.

This clonotype occurred many times. The J gene is TRBJ1-2, the V gene TRBV6-2 or TRBV6-3; no clear D gene. The V gene lost 4 bases and the J gene lost 5 bases, with 17 bases spanning the gap. This CDR3 spans 15 amino acids. CDR1 and CDR2 from the germline V gene are MNHEY and SVGEGT. The CDR3 DNA is TGTGCCAGCAGTTCGCCGACGGGAGAGTCTTATGGCTACACCTTC. Protein: CASSSPTGESYGYTF.

This clonotype was seen repeatedly, ten times or more. This sequence joins TRBV7-2 and TRBJ2-5; D gene ambiguous. Per germline, CDR1 SGHTA and CDR2 FQGNSA. The V and J ends lost 0 bases and 3 bases respectively, with 2 bases between them. The CDR3 extends over 12 amino acids. The CDR3 nucleotides read TGTGCCAGCAGCTTAGCGGAAGAGACCCAGTACTTC. Its translation: CASSLAEETQYF.

V and J are TRBV10-3 and TRBJ2-5; 10 nucleotides align to TRBD1. CDR1 is ENHRY and CDR2 is SYGVKD in the germline V gene. The CDR3 consists of 15 residues. The V segment lost 3 bases and the J segment 4 bases; nucleotides outside the gene matches: 5. The CDR3 nucleotides read TGTGCCATCAGTGAATTCGGACAGGGGGGAGAGACCCAGTACTTC. Protein product: CAISEFGQGGETQYF.

This clonotype has more than one count but fewer than ten. The chain links TRBV19 to TRBJ1-5; D is perhaps TRBD1 (6 bases). The germline V and J ends were trimmed by 6 bases and 2 bases, with 17 bases remaining between them. The germline V gene has CDR1 LNHDA and CDR2 SQIVND (reference sequence). CDR3 length: 16 amino acids. CDR3: CASRSTGGLGNQPQHF. In DNA, the CDR3 is TGTGCCAGTAGGTCAACTGGGGGGCTCGGCAATCAGCCCCAGCATTTT. Full variable domain (remainder filled in from reference TRBV19 and TRBJ1-5): DGGITQSPKYLFRKEGQNVTLSCEQNLNHDAMYWYRQDPGQGLRLIYYSQIVNDFQKGDIAEGYSVSREKKESFPLTVTSAQKNPTAFYLCASRSTGGLGNQPQHFGDGTRLSIL.

This clonotype was recorded a few times. The CDR3 DNA is TGTGCCAGCAGTGAAGGTGGGAATGCCAAAAACATTCAGTACTTC. It is translated as CASSEGGNAKNIQYF. The V gene is TRBV25-1, the J gene TRBJ2-4; D is ambiguous. Germline V gene lookup returns CDR1 MGHDK and CDR2 SYGVNS. This CDR3 is built from 15 residues. Trimming stripped 2 bases from V and 1 base from J, with 9 bases between.

This clonotype appeared many times. V gene TRBV6-1 combines with J gene TRBJ2-7; 7 bases map to TRBD1. V lost 2 bases, J lost 3 bases, and 7 bases stayed unmatched. The length of the CDR3 is 15 residues. The germline V gene encodes CDR1 MNHNS and CDR2 SASEGT. CDR3: CASSELGTAYYEQYF. DNA of the CDR3: TGTGCCAGCAGTGAATTGGGGACAGCCTACTACGAGCAGTACTTC.